This T cell receptor beta chain derives from a study of chemoradiotherapy in HPV16-positive cancers. Study information: A couple of HPV16-positive patients' cells yielded candidate HPV-specific clones and common motifs.

The germline gives CDR1 LNHNV, CDR2 YYDKDF (reference sequence). CDR3 length equals 15 residues. Deletions cut 1 base from V and 3 bases from J, with 10 bases between. TCRdb's copy holds only in-frame clones and misses some; the assay was immunoSEQ multiplex PCR. The sample has 7,500 to 9,500 clones, approximately 81% seen once. The sample here was tumor tissue, taken from a patient who underwent chemoradiotherapy. The receptor was derived from a human donor with HPV-associated anogenital cancer. The chain carries TRBV15 and TRBJ1-3; D not resolved. The CDR3 loop reads CATSRVFGFGNTIYF. In DNA, the CDR3 is TGTGCCACCAGCAGAGTTTTCGGATTTGGAAACACCATATATTTT.